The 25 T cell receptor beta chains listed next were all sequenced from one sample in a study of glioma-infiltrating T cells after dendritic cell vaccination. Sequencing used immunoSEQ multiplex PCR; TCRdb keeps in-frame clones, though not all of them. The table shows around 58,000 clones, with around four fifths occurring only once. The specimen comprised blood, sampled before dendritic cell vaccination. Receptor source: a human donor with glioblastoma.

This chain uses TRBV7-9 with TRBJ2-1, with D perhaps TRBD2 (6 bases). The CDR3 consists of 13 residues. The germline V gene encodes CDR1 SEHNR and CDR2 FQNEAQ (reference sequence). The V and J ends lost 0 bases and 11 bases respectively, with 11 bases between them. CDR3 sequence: CASSLALGGQQFF. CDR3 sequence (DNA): TGTGCCAGCAGCTTAGCACTCGGGGGACAGCAGTTCTTC.

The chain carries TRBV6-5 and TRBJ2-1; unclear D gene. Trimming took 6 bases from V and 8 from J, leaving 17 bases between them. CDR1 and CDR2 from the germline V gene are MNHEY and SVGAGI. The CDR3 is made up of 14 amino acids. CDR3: CASRTHLTVDEQFF. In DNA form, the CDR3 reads TGTGCCAGCAGGACACACCTCACGGTGGATGAGCAGTTCTTC.

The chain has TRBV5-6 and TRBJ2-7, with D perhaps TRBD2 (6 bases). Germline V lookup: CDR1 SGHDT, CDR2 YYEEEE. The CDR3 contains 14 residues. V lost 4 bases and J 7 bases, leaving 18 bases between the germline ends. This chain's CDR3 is CASSKARVGGEQYF. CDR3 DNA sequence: TGTGCCAGCAGCAAGGCCAGGGTGGGGGGAGAGCAGTACTTC.

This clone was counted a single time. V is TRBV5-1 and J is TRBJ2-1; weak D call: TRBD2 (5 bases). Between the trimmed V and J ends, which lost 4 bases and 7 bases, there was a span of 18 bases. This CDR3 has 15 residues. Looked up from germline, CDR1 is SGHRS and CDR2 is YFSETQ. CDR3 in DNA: TGCGCCAGCAGCCCCGGGGAAGGTACTTGGAATGAGCAGTTCTTC. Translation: CASSPGEGTWNEQFF.

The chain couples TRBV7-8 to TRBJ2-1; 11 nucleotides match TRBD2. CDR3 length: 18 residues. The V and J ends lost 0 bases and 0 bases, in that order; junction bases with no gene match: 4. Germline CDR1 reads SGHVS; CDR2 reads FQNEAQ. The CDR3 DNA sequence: TGTGCCAGCAGCTTAGCGTCTACTAGCGGGGGCTCCTACAATGAGCAGTTCTTC. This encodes CASSLASTSGGSYNEQFF.

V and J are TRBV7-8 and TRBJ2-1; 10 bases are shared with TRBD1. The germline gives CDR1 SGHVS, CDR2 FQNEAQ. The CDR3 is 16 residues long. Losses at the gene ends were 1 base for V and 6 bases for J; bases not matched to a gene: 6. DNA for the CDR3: TGTGCCAGCAGCTTAGACGTGTGGACAGGGGGCAATGAGCAGTTCTTC. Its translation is CASSLDVWTGGNEQFF.

CDR3: CASSLLVASGGAGYEQYF. In nucleotides, the CDR3 is TGTGCCAGCAGCTTACTTGTCGCGAGCGGGGGGGCTGGCTACGAGCAGTACTTC. The V and J genes are TRBV11-2 and TRBJ2-7, with TRBD2 matching 10 bases. V was pared by 2 bases and J by 3 bases, with 13 bases of the junction left unmatched. The CDR3 runs to 18 residues. Germline lookup yields CDR1 SGHAT and CDR2 FQNNGV.

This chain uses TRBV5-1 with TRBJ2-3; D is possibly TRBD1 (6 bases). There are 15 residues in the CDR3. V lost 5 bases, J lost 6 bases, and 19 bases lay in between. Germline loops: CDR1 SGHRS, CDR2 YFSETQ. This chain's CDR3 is CASSSYRVESDTQYF. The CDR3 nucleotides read TGCGCCAGCAGTTCGTACAGGGTCGAGTCTGATACGCAGTATTTT.

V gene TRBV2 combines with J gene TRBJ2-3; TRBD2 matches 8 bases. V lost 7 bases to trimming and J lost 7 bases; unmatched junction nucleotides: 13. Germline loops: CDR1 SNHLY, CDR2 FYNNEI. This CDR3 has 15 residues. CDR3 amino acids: CASMRDRGGSNTQYF. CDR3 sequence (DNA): TGTGCCAGCATGAGGGATCGGGGGGGGTCGAATACGCAGTATTTT.

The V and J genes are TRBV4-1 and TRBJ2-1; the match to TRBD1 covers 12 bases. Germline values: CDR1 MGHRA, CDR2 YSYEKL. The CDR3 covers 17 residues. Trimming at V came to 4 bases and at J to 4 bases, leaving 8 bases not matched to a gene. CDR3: CASSLTPGQGAYNEQFF. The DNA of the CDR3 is TGCGCCAGCAGCCTCACTCCGGGACAGGGGGCGTACAATGAGCAGTTCTTC.

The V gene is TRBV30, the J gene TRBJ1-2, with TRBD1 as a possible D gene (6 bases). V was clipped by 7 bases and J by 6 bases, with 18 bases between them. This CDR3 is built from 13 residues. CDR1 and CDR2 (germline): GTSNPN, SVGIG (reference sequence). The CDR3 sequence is CASSWGGADGYTF. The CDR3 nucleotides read TGTGCCTCTAGCTGGGGGGGCGCCGATGGCTACACCTTC.

The CDR3 nucleotides are TGTGCCAGCTCACCGACAGGGACAGGCCACCTGAACACTGAAGCTTTCTTT. It encodes CASSPTGTGHLNTEAFF. The J gene is TRBJ1-1, the V gene TRBV18; 8 bases agree with TRBD1. The CDR3 loop spans 17 amino acids. From germline, CDR1 is KGHSH and CDR2 LQKENI. V shed 3 bases and J 0 bases; nucleotides not matched to a gene: 9.

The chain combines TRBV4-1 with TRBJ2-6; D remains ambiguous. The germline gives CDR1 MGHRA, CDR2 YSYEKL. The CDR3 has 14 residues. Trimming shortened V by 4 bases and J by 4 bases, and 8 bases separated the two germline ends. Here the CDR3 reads CASSPQVGANVLTF. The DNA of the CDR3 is TGCGCCAGCAGCCCCCAGGTCGGGGCCAACGTCCTGACTTTC.

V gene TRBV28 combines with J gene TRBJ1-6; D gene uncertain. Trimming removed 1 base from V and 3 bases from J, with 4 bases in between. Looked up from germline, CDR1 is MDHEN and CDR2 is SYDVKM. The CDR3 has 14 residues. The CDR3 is CASSLSRYNSPLHF. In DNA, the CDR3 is TGTGCCAGCAGTTTATCTCGCTATAATTCACCCCTCCACTTT.

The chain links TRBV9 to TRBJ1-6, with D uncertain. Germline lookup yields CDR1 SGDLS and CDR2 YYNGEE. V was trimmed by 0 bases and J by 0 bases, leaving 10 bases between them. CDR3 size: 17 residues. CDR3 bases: TGTGCCAGCAGCGTAGAGATGGGCATCTCCTATAATTCACCCCTCCACTTT. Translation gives CASSVEMGISYNSPLHF.

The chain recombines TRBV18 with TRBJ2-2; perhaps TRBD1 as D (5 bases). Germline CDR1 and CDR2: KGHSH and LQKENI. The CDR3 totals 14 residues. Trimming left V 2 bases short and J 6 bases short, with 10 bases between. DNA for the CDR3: TGTGCCAGCTCACCAATCAGGGATGCCGGGGAGCTGTTTTTT. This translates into CASSPIRDAGELFF.

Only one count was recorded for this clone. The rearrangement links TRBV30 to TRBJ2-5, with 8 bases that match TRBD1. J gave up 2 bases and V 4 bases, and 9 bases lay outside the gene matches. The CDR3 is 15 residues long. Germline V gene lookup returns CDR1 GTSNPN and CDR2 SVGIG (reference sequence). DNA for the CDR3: TGTGCCTGGAACCTGGACAGGGAAGCTCAAGAGACCCAGTACTTC. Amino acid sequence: CAWNLDREAQETQYF.

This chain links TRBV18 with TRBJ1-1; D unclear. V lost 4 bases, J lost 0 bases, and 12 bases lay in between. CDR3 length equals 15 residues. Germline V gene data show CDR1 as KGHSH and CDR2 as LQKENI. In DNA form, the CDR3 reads TGTGCCAGCTCACTGAGAGAGACTATGAACACTGAAGCTTTCTTT. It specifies CASSLRETMNTEAFF.

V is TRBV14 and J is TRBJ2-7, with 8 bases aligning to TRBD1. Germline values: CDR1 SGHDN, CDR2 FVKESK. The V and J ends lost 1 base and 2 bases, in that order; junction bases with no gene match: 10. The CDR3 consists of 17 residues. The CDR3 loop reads CASSQVGQGLTTYEQYF. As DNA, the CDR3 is TGTGCCAGCAGCCAAGTTGGACAGGGCCTAACAACCTACGAGCAGTACTTC.

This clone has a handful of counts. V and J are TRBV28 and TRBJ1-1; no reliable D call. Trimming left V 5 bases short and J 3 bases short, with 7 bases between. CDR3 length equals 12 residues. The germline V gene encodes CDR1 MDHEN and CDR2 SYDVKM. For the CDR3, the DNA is TGTGCCAGCAGTCTTACATACACTGAAGCTTTCTTT. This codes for CASSLTYTEAFF.

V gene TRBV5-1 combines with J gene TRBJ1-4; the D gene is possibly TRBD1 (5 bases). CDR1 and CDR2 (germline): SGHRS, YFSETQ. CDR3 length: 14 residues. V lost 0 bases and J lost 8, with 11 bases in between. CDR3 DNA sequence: TGCGCCAGCAGCTTGGCAGGGTCGGGCGAAAAACTGTTTTTT. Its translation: CASSLAGSGEKLFF. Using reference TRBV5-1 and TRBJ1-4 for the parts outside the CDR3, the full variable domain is KAGVTQTPRYLIKTRGQQVTLSCSPISGHRSVSWYQQTPGQGLQFLFEYFSETQRNKGNFPGRFSGRQFSNSRSEMNVSTLELGDSALYLCASSLAGSGEKLFFGSGTQLSVL.

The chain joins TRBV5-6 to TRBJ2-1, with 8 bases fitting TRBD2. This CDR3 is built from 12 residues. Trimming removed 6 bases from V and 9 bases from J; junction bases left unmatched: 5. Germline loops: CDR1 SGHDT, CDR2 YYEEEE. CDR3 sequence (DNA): TGTGCCAGCAACGGGGGGGGAGTTGAGCAGTTCTTC. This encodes CASNGGGVEQFF.

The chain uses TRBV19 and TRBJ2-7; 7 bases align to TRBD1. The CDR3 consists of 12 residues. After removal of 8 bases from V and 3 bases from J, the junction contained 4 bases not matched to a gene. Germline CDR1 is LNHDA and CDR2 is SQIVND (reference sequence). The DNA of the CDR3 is TGTGCCAGTGAAGGGGACAGCTACGAGCAGTACTTC. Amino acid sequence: CASEGDSYEQYF.

The CDR3 coding sequence is TGTGCCAGCAGCCCCACCGGGACAGGGCAGTACGAGCAGTACTTC. It specifies CASSPTGTGQYEQYF. The chain combines TRBV6-5 with TRBJ2-7, with 9 positions matching TRBD1. CDR1 MNHEY and CDR2 SVGAGI come from the germline V gene. This CDR3 spans 15 amino acids. V lost 6 bases, J lost 4 bases, and 10 bases stayed unmatched.

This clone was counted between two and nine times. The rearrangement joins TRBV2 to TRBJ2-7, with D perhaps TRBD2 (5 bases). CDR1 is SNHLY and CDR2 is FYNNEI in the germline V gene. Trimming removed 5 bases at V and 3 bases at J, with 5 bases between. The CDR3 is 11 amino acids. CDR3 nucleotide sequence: TGTGCCAGCAGTCGGGACTACGAGCAGTACTTC. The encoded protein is CASSRDYEQYF.